This T cell receptor beta chain was profiled in a study of shared clonotypes between healthy human individuals. Study-wide background: Per donor, CD8 memory used one plate, CD8 naive used two, CD4 memory used three and CD4 naive used three.

Study-level results: Around 4.9% of naive CD4 clonotypes were shared across a few donors. Blood alone was sampled, and tissue repertoires likely differ. Across subsets, estimated richness was generally greater for naive than for memory populations.

Of note for this clone: No antigen is known for it.

Assay: immunoSEQ multiplex PCR; the TCRdb copy retains only in-frame clones and omits some. The table lists roughly 2.6 million clones, approximately 94% of them singletons, with over 0.12% in the top ten. Germline loops: CDR1 SGHTA, CDR2 FQGNSA. CDR3 length equals 15 residues. The V segment lost 5 bases and the J segment 4 bases; nucleotides outside the gene matches: 6. This TCR was recovered from a man aged 18 to 35 in good health. J is TRBJ2-2 and V is TRBV7-2; TRBD1 agrees at 8 bases. Sequencing was performed on naive CD4+ T cells sorted from blood. The subset here: CD45RA+ positively selected. CDR3 loop: CASSPNQGATGELFF. The CDR3 coding sequence is TGTGCCAGCAGCCCAAACCAGGGGGCCACCGGGGAGCTGTTTTTT.